The 25 T cell receptor beta chains listed next were all sequenced from one sample in a study of CD8 T cells in ankylosing spondylitis. Study conclusions and caveats: There was a TCR beta motif, made of several highly homologous variants, that appeared characteristic of ankylosing spondylitis blood.

In TCRdb, the 5' RACE reads were re-called with MiXCR into one record per CDR3 protein. The data show roughly 670,000 distinct CDR3 sequences, under 20% seen once. These receptors' antigens are unknown. Material for sequencing was blood, either unsorted or a sorted T cell fraction (not recorded which). These receptors came from a male donor with ankylosing spondylitis.

This clonotype was picked up a small number of times. The chain recombines TRBV28 with TRBJ2-2; 10 bases match TRBD1. Trimming took 6 bases from V and 7 from J; bases not matched to a gene: 8. In germline, CDR1 is MDHEN, CDR2 SYDVKM. This CDR3 is 15 amino acids long. The CDR3 spells CASRTGQGFHGELFF. The CDR3 nucleotides read TGTGCCAGCAGGACGGGACAGGGGTTTCACGGGGAGCTGTTTTTT.

This clonotype was seen at least ten times. The chain has TRBV12-3 or TRBV12-4 and TRBJ2-1; TRBD2 matches at 8 bases. The V gene end was trimmed by 3 bases and the J gene end by 7 bases; junction bases not matched to a gene: 5. The length of the CDR3 is 14 residues. CDR3 loop: CASSFTSGSNEQFF. CDR3 nucleotide sequence: TGTGCCAGCAGTTTTACAAGCGGGAGTAATGAGCAGTTCTTC.

This clonotype has more than one count but fewer than ten. The V and J genes are TRBV3-1 and TRBJ2-7, with 9 bases fitting TRBD1. The length of the CDR3 is 14 residues. The junction had 4 bases not matched to a gene; V was cut back by 2 bases and J by 5 bases. In germline, CDR1 is LGHDT, CDR2 YNNKEL (reference sequence). Written as DNA, the CDR3 is TGTGCCAGCAGCCAAACGGACAGGGGACACGAGCAGTACTTC. Translated, it gives CASSQTDRGHEQYF.

This clonotype was counted a few times. The rearrangement links TRBV4-2 to TRBJ2-7, with 8 bases that match TRBD2. The CDR3 contains 13 residues. After removal of 0 bases from V and 6 bases from J, the junction contained 1 base not matched to a gene. Germline CDR1 LGHNA, CDR2 YNFKEQ. The CDR3 DNA reads as TGTGCCAGCAGCCAAGATGGGACTAGCGAGCAGTACTTC. This codes for CASSQDGTSEQYF.

Regarding this clonotype: An end of the junction does not agree with germline; a read error may underlie this. In DNA, the CDR3 is TGTGCTAGCAGCTTCGGACCGGATCGGGATACGCAGTATTTT. This translates into CASSFGPDRDTQYF. The chain couples TRBV7-7 to TRBJ2-3; no reliable D call. The CDR3 runs 14 residues. Germline CDR1 and CDR2: SSHAT and FNYEAQ (reference sequence).

This clonotype appeared a few times. The chain employs TRBV7-3 and TRBJ2-1, with D uncertain. Between the trimmed V and J ends, which lost 3 bases and 0 bases, there was a span of 15 bases. The CDR3 covers 17 residues. Germline V gene sequence: CDR1 SGHTA, CDR2 FQGTGA. The CDR3, as DNA: TGTGCCAGCAGCTTCAGCCCTACCGCCAGCTCCTACAATGAGCAGTTCTTC. Its protein is CASSFSPTASSYNEQFF.

This clonotype has at least ten counts. The chain recombines TRBV5-1 with TRBJ2-3, with D unclear. Trimming removed 4 bases at V and 0 bases at J, with 9 bases between. CDR1 is SGHRS, CDR2 YFSETQ, per germline. CDR3 length equals 14 residues. CDR3 in amino acids: CASSLDWSTDTQYF. The CDR3 coding sequence is TGCGCCAGCAGCCTCGACTGGAGCACAGATACGCAGTATTTT. Full variable domain (outside the CDR3, taken from reference TRBV5-1 and TRBJ2-3): KAGVTQTPRYLIKTRGQQVTLSCSPISGHRSVSWYQQTPGQGLQFLFEYFSETQRNKGNFPGRFSGRQFSNSRSEMNVSTLELGDSALYLCASSLDWSTDTQYFGPGTRLTVL.

The chain joins TRBV5-1 to TRBJ2-1, with D maybe TRBD2 (6 bases). Trimming left V 0 bases short and J 6 bases short, with 13 bases between. CDR3 length: 15 amino acids. Germline loops: CDR1 SGHRS, CDR2 YFSETQ. The CDR3 DNA follows: TGCGCCAGCAGCTTGGGGGAGGCCCCCGGCAATGAGCAGTTCTTC. The encoded protein is CASSLGEAPGNEQFF.

This clonotype has only a few counts. The chain is built from TRBV29-1 and TRBJ2-7, with 8 bases fitting TRBD1. V trimming: 0 bases; J trimming: 2 bases; junction bases outside the gene matches: 0. The germline V gene has CDR1 SQVTM and CDR2 ANQGSEA. The CDR3 runs 13 residues. The CDR3 nucleotides read TGCAGCGTTGAAGACAGGGGGCCCTACGAGCAGTACTTC. This gives the protein CSVEDRGPYEQYF.

In this sample, this clonotype turned up a few times. The rearrangement joins TRBV29-1 to TRBJ2-3; tentative D call: TRBD1 (6 bases). Germline V CDR1 and CDR2: SQVTM, ANQGSEA. V was trimmed by 4 bases and J by 5 bases, leaving 13 bases between them. CDR3 length: 13 residues. CDR3 sequence: CSVGVRGGDTQYF. In nucleotides, the CDR3 is TGCAGCGTTGGAGTGAGAGGGGGAGATACGCAGTATTTT.

This clonotype has only a few counts. The J gene is TRBJ2-1, the V gene TRBV4-2, with D perhaps matching TRBD2 (6 bases). The germline V gene encodes CDR1 LGHNA and CDR2 YNFKEQ. The CDR3 loop spans 17 amino acids. The germline V and J ends were trimmed by 2 bases and 5 bases, with 19 bases remaining between them. CDR3 loop: CASSQSTRLASNNEQFF. CDR3 bases: TGTGCCAGCAGCCAATCCACCCGGCTAGCGAGTAACAATGAGCAGTTCTTC.

The rearrangement uses TRBV7-2 and TRBJ2-7; 8 nucleotides align to TRBD1. CDR3 size: 16 residues. V shed 5 bases, J shed 0 bases, and the junction held 9 bases outside the gene matches. Per germline, CDR1 SGHTA and CDR2 FQGNSA. CDR3 residues: CASSPYRDRISYEQYF. CDR3 sequence (DNA): TGTGCCAGCAGCCCCTACCGGGACAGGATCTCCTACGAGCAGTACTTC.

In its sample, this clonotype was seen many times. V and J are TRBV12-3 or TRBV12-4 and TRBJ1-1; 11 bases agree with TRBD1. The CDR3 contains 17 residues. Germline trimming cut 7 bases from V and 2 bases from J; bases unmatched to any gene: 12. The CDR3 spells CASTRTGGLTYNTEAFF. Written as DNA, the CDR3 is TGTGCCAGCACTAGGACAGGGGGCCTTACTTACAACACTGAAGCTTTCTTT.

This clonotype was seen only a few times. CDR3 loop: CASSLVGLAGEEETQYF. In DNA form, the CDR3 reads TGTGCCAGCAGTTTAGTGGGCCTAGCGGGAGAAGAAGAGACCCAGTACTTC. The chain joins TRBV12-3 or TRBV12-4 to TRBJ2-5; 10 nucleotides match TRBD2. V was pared by 1 base and J by 3 bases, with 8 bases of the junction left unmatched. The length of the CDR3 is 17 residues.

The sample holds a few counts of this clonotype. This chain connects TRBV7-3 to TRBJ2-3; unclear D gene. Germline V gene lookup returns CDR1 SGHTA and CDR2 FQGTGA. The V end was cut by 3 bases, the J end by 4 bases, with 14 bases between. This CDR3 region has 15 residues. Here the CDR3 reads CASSFVAERADTQYF. Here the CDR3 DNA reads TGTGCCAGCAGCTTCGTTGCGGAAAGGGCAGATACGCAGTATTTT.

CDR3 region: CASSENMENYGYTF. For the CDR3, the DNA is TGTGCCAGCAGTGAAAATATGGAAAACTATGGCTACACCTTC. V usage is TRBV2 and J usage is TRBJ1-2; D gene unclear. In germline, CDR1 is SNHLY, CDR2 FYNNEI. Trimming removed 2 bases at V and 2 bases at J, with 9 bases between. CDR3 length: 14 amino acids.

The chain carries TRBV20-1 and TRBJ1-1; a possible D gene is TRBD1 (5 bases). CDR3 length equals 14 residues. Looked up from germline, CDR1 is DFQATT and CDR2 is SNEGSKA (reference sequence). Trimming took 1 base from V and 12 from J, leaving 21 bases between them. CDR3 nucleotide sequence: TGCAGTGCTAGAGGGGGCACAGAACAAAAAGGGCCTTTCTTT. Its translation is CSARGGTEQKGPFF.

Ten or more counts support this clonotype. The V call is TRBV29-1, the J call TRBJ2-1, with TRBD2 matching 8 bases. CDR1 and CDR2 from the germline V gene are SQVTM and ANQGSEA. The CDR3 sequence is 14 residues long. V shed 6 bases, J shed 4 bases, and the junction held 8 bases outside the gene matches. CDR3 in DNA: TGCAGCGTGACGGCGGGAGGTCTTTACAATGAGCAGTTCTTC. This sequence encodes CSVTAGGLYNEQFF.

This chain connects TRBV5-6 to TRBJ2-3; D may correspond to TRBD1 or TRBD2 (5 bases each). The CDR3 runs 16 residues. Germline V gene data show CDR1 as SGHDT and CDR2 as YYEEEE. V lost 4 bases and J 0 bases, leaving 15 bases between the germline ends. The CDR3 spells CASSPSRGRSTDTQYF. The CDR3 DNA is TGTGCCAGCAGCCCGTCGAGGGGAAGGAGCACAGATACGCAGTATTTT.

This clonotype was found a few times. V usage is TRBV3-1 and J usage is TRBJ1-1, with D possibly TRBD1 on 5 matching bases. Germline CDR1 and CDR2: LGHDT and YNNKEL (reference sequence). Trimming left V 1 base short and J 5 bases short, with 8 bases between. The CDR3 is 13 residues long. CDR3 in amino acids: CASSQVGRTEAFF. The CDR3, as DNA: TGTGCCAGCAGCCAAGTGGGGCGGACTGAAGCTTTCTTT.

This clonotype was observed a handful of times. The rearrangement uses TRBV7-2 and TRBJ2-5, with 9 bases fitting TRBD1. Trimming at V came to 4 bases and at J to 4 bases, leaving 7 bases not matched to a gene. Germline-derived CDR1 and CDR2 are SGHTA and FQGNSA. The CDR3 is 15 residues long. The CDR3 bases are TGTGCCAGCAGCTCCTCCGGGACAGGGAGAGAGACCCAGTACTTC. Amino acid sequence: CASSSSGTGRETQYF.

This clonotype was seen more than once but under ten times. The chain recombines TRBV28 with TRBJ2-1; 7 nucleotides match TRBD2. Germline lookup yields CDR1 MDHEN and CDR2 SYDVKM. J lost 0 bases, V lost 5 bases, and 4 bases had no gene match. The CDR3 is 15 residues long. CDR3 region: CASSLAEASYNEQFF. CDR3 DNA: TGTGCCAGCAGTCTAGCGGAGGCCTCCTACAATGAGCAGTTCTTC.

The rearrangement uses TRBV25-1 and TRBJ1-1, with D maybe TRBD1 (5 bases). The CDR3 runs 14 residues. Trimming removed 5 bases at V and 0 bases at J, with 10 bases between. Germline V gene data show CDR1 as MGHDK and CDR2 as SYGVNS. The DNA for the CDR3 is TGTGCCAGCAGTCGGGGGGGGGTGAACACTGAAGCTTTCTTT. Amino acids: CASSRGGVNTEAFF. Full variable domain (rest looked up from reference TRBV25-1 and TRBJ1-1): EADIYQTPRYLVIGTGKKITLECSQTMGHDKMYWYQQDPGMELHLIHYSYGVNSTEKGDLSSESTVSRIRTEHFPLTLESARPSHTSQYLCASSRGGVNTEAFFGQGTRLTVV.

This chain connects TRBV7-3 to TRBJ2-2; D remains unclear. The V gene's germline CDR1 is SGHTA and CDR2 FQGTGA. With 0 bases removed from V and 0 bases from J, the gap between germline ends came to 8 bases. CDR3 length equals 16 residues. The CDR3 nucleotides are TGTGCCAGCAGCTTAACCGGTCAGACGAACACCGGGGAGCTGTTTTTT. Its translation is CASSLTGQTNTGELFF. The full variable domain, completed using reference TRBV7-3 and TRBJ2-2, is GAGVSQTPSNKVTEKGKYVELRCDPISGHTALYWYRQSLGQGPEFLIYFQGTGAADDSGLPNDRFFAVRPEGSVSTLKIQRTERGDSAVYLCASSLTGQTNTGELFFGEGSRLTVL.

The V call is TRBV6-1, the J call TRBJ1-1; no definite D call. V was clipped by 5 bases and J by 5 bases, with 18 bases between them. This CDR3 spans 15 amino acids. Germline values: CDR1 MNHNS, CDR2 SASEGT. Here the CDR3 DNA reads TGTGCCAGCAGTATTAGGACGGCTGGGGAAACTGAAGCTTTCTTT. It yields the protein CASSIRTAGETEAFF.